This paragraph reports one T cell receptor (beta chain). The antigen remains unidentified. The data are from a study of T cells in Graves' hyperthyroidism and ophthalmopathy. Notes on the study in general: Blood also carried most thyroid clonotypes expanded above 0.001.

Trimming cost V 3 bases and J 4 bases; bases outside gene matches: 12. Germline V gene sequence: CDR1 DFQATT, CDR2 SNEGSKA (reference sequence). The CDR3 spans 16 residues. A patient was excluded if there was uncontrolled infection, other autoimmune disease, pregnancy or lactation. Diagnosis relied on clinical symptoms, serum thyroxine and TRAb, thyroid ultrasound and orbital computed tomography. RNA transcripts provided the source from which TCR beta CDR3 regions were amplified. HTBI primers were the set used in a first-round RT-PCR of the TCR CDR3. Each CDR3 protein is one row after TCRdb ran MiXCR on the multiplex PCR reads. This sample has some 360,000 distinct CDR3 sequences, with 14% found just once.

The clonotype was recovered from a woman between 55 and 75 years old with Graves' hyperthyroidism. This chain uses TRBV20-1 with TRBJ2-7; 10 bases align to TRBD2. The sequencing input was blood. The CDR3: CSASKGKREGLYEQYF. CDR3 bases: TGCAGTGCTAGTAAAGGGAAGCGGGAGGGCCTATACGAGCAGTACTTC.